Listed below are T cell receptor beta chains from one sample, sequenced in a study of radiotherapy plus CTLA-4 blockade in lung cancer. Profiled with immunoSEQ multiplex PCR; TCRdb holds only in-frame clones, not every one. The sample shows roughly 59,000 clones, about 70% of them seen only once. The sequencing here drew on peripheral blood, taken from a patient treated with radiotherapy plus ipilimumab. These receptors came from a human donor with non-small cell lung cancer whose response to radiotherapy plus ipilimumab could not be evaluated. Both conserved end residues are part of each CDR3. Each record gives: V gene, CDR3 length, J gene, CDR3 protein.

TRBV2	13	TRBJ2-1	CASSGRGTSEQFF
TRBV7-8	13	TRBJ1-2	CASSLGGAPGYTF
TRBV9	19	TRBJ2-4	CASSAGLAGGFLAKNIQYF
TRBV2	17	TRBJ2-2	CASSEAGQGPPGGELFF
TRBV4-3	14	TRBJ1-1	CASSQEDSYTEAFF
TRBV4-1	15	TRBJ2-7	CASSQPLAGVHEQYF
TRBV4-1	13	TRBJ1-6	CASSQDWASPLHF
TRBV6-5	15	TRBJ2-7	CASSYSGTTSYEQYF
TRBV4-2	15	TRBJ2-5	CASSQVGTYQETQYF
TRBV7-3	16	TRBJ1-1	CASISSTGAGYTEAFF
TRBV30	17	TRBJ2-5	CAWSVIGGGTIQETQYF
TRBV11-2	15	TRBJ1-5	CASSLTRTGGQPQHF
TRBV10-3	14	TRBJ2-1	CAISGGQGHNEQFF
TRBV7-2	11	TRBJ2-1	CASSFWSEQFF
TRBV19	18	TRBJ1-5	CASRKRSTGGAGNQPQHF
TRBV2	13	TRBJ1-2	CASRGQPGDGYTF
TRBV11-2	14	TRBJ1-1	CASSPTRGNTEAFF
TRBV28	15	TRBJ2-5	CASSPPTGGQETQYF
TRBV30	14	TRBJ1-1	CAWSLQRWNTEAFF
TRBV5-1	16	TRBJ2-2	CASSLGALTNTGELFF
TRBV6-1	15	TRBJ1-5	CASSEAPGGNQPQHF
TRBV5-6	15	TRBJ2-3	CASSSGLIATDTQYF
TRBV12-5	14	TRBJ1-1	CASGLATENTEAFF
TRBV2	15	TRBJ2-3	CASSVWTGYTDTQYF
TRBV10-3	13	TRBJ1-2	CAISLRDREGYTF
TRBV27	17	TRBJ2-3	CASRVFPFVDYTDTQYF
TRBV2	15	TRBJ1-1	CADRDRGFLNTEAFF
TRBV4-3	15	TRBJ2-2	CASSQVLDQTGELFF
TRBV5-1	16	TRBJ1-2	CASRYLPGQGNYGYTF
TRBV2	15	TRBJ2-2	CASSGENGDTGELFF
TRBV5-1	15	TRBJ2-5	CASSLGQGDRETQYF
TRBV4-2	15	TRBJ1-2	CASSQEIGRVGGYTF
TRBV6-1	15	TRBJ1-2	CASREGGIANYGYTF
TRBV5-1	16	TRBJ2-7	CASSRRTSGDNYEQYF
TRBV2	18	TRBJ1-5	CASSDETGGRYSNQPQHF
TRBV7-2	13	TRBJ1-1	CASSLAGQGKAFF
TRBV19	15	TRBJ2-3	CASSGRQERADTQYF
TRBV4-1	14	TRBJ2-7	CASSQSDRGNEQYF
TRBV2	16	TRBJ1-6	CASKGPGGRNNSPLHF
TRBV6-5	14	TRBJ1-3	CASSYRGQENTIYF
TRBV4-3	15	TRBJ2-7	CASSQAHVGSYEQYF
TRBV5-1	17	TRBJ2-6	CASSPGLANSGANVLTF
TRBV19	16	TRBJ1-2	CASSRTGTGANYGYTF
TRBV4-3	16	TRBJ2-3	CASSQFVAGDTDTQYF
TRBV6-1	11	TRBJ1-1	CASSSGGSAFF
TRBV7-9	15	TRBJ2-3	CASSLQGPSTDTQYF
TRBV7-3	13	TRBJ2-5	CASSPTSEETQYF
TRBV5-1	15	TRBJ2-7	CASRTLAGGSYEQYF
TRBV7-6	15	TRBJ1-2	CASSLFPGRDYGYTF
TRBV6-6	15	TRBJ1-2	CASSYVGQGADGYTF
TRBV7-2	15	TRBJ2-5	CASSLAWGGEETQYF
TRBV4-3	14	TRBJ1-4	CASSHHTRNEKLFF
TRBV4-1	14	TRBJ2-7	CASRVWEGSYEQYF
TRBV2	14	TRBJ2-7	CASRMTSLGHEQYF
TRBV19	13	TRBJ1-5	CASIPGANQPQHF
TRBV6-5	16	TRBJ1-2	CASSYSVLPGLHGYTF
TRBV10-3	13	TRBJ1-2	CAVAGQAFYGYTF